The 4 T cell receptor beta chains below were found in one sample sequenced in a study. Each CDR3 protein gets one entry after TCRdb re-called the reads with MiXCR. The table shows 500 or so distinct CDR3 sequences, with around 30% occurring only once. Sequences were obtained from CD8+ T cells (not recorded whether cultured). The receptor set was obtained from a female donor.

The genes are TRBV19 and TRBJ2-6; 9 positions agree with TRBD1. Per the germline V gene, CDR1 is LNHDA and CDR2 is SQIVND (reference sequence). The V and J ends lost 5 bases and 0 bases, in that order; junction bases with no gene match: 11. The CDR3 extends over 19 amino acids. The CDR3 sequence: CASSFNRGPPLSGANVLTF. CDR3 DNA sequence: TGTGCCAGTAGTTTTAACAGGGGGCCCCCGCTCTCTGGGGCCAACGTCCTGACTTTC.

This chain links TRBV19 with TRBJ1-1; D remains unclear. V lost 5 bases, J lost 8 bases, and 15 bases lay in between. Germline V gene sequence: CDR1 LNHDA, CDR2 SQIVND (reference sequence). CDR3 length: 13 amino acids. For the CDR3, the DNA is TGTGCCAGTAGTCAACGCAGTAGAACCGAAGCTTTCTTT. Translated, it gives CASSQRSRTEAFF.

The rearrangement uses TRBV3-1 and TRBJ2-5, with D perhaps TRBD1 (8 bases). This CDR3 spans 19 amino acids. V lost 6 bases to trimming and J lost 5 bases, with 31 bases between them. CDR1 LGHDT and CDR2 YNNKEL come from the germline V gene (reference sequence). DNA for the CDR3: TGTGCCAGCAGTCTTAGGGACGGTACAAGCGGGACAGGATGGGAGACCCAGTACTTC. This gives the protein CASSLRDGTSGTGWETQYF.

As to this clonotype: This sequence may be a read error, since a much larger clone differs from it by one base. V is TRBV5-4 and J is TRBJ2-7; D unclear. The CDR3 has 15 residues. Germline V CDR1 and CDR2: SGHNT, YYREEE (reference sequence). V gave up 1 base and J gave up 4 bases, with 15 bases separating them. This chain's CDR3 is CASSLSAFKLYEQYF. The CDR3, as DNA: TGTGCCAGCAGCTTGTCGGCTTTTAAGCTTTACGAGCAGTACTTC.